These 18 T cell receptor beta chains came from one sample sequenced in a study of human T cells and chemical hapten exposure (dated by TCRdb to the early 2020s). Receptors were amplified or captured by RACE. For sequencing, a NextSeq 500 was employed. The public sequencing data were trimmed at Q25 with fastp and processed into clonotypes with MiXCR by TCRdb, which kept only in-frame beta chains. Records with the same CDR3 protein are collapsed into one entry carrying the most frequent genes and DNA. In all, the sample holds roughly 64,000 distinct CDR3 sequences, and around 10% of those were seen once. About 2% of the sample rests with the top ten. The time point tag for this specimen amounts to: patch test 3, about 24 weeks after DPC sensitization. This specimen's treatment or condition label, interpreted: therapeutic diphenylcyclopropenone sensitization with weekly scalp DPC. The sample here was whole blood, taken in connection with sensitization to the hapten diphenylcyclopropenone (DPC). These receptors came from a woman under 40 with alopecia areata. Some clones in this sample may be carry-over from other donors' samples.

Here the CDR3 reads CAISDNSYEQYF. Written as DNA, the CDR3 is TGTGCCATCAGTGACAACTCCTACGAGCAGTACTTC. J is TRBJ2-7 and V is TRBV10-3; D unclear. CDR3 length equals 12 residues. The germline CDR1 and CDR2 sequences are ENHRY and SYGVKD. The ends were cut back, 3 bases at V and 0 bases at J, with 3 bases in the middle.

This clonotype was picked up a small number of times. The rearrangement links TRBV2 to TRBJ2-3, with D unclear. Trimming took off 3 bases at V and 5 bases at J, with 12 bases between the two ends. The CDR3 extends over 14 amino acids. CDR1 and CDR2 from the germline V gene are SNHLY and FYNNEI. This CDR3 is CASSDGPSVDTQYF. CDR3 nucleotide sequence: TGTGCCAGCAGTGATGGGCCCTCAGTAGATACGCAGTATTTT. The full variable domain, with the rest looked up from reference TRBV2 and TRBJ2-3, is EPEVTQTPSHQVTQMGQEVILRCVPISNHLYFYWYRQILGQKVEFLVSFYNNEISEKSEIFDDQFSVERPDGSNFTLKIRSTKLEDSAMYFCASSDGPSVDTQYFGPGTRLTVL.

This clonotype turned up a few times. The V gene is TRBV5-1, the J gene TRBJ2-1, with D perhaps matching TRBD1 (5 bases). This CDR3 comprises 15 residues. Germline CDR1 SGHRS, CDR2 YFSETQ. Trimming removed 2 bases from V and 6 bases from J, with 15 bases in between. The chain's CDR3 is CASSFREGLFNEQFF. The CDR3 DNA reads TGCGCCAGCAGCTTCAGGGAAGGGCTGTTCAATGAGCAGTTCTTC.

This clonotype showed up many times. This chain joins TRBV7-9 and TRBJ1-1, with D perhaps TRBD1 (5 bases). Germline V gene sequence: CDR1 SEHNR, CDR2 FQNEAQ (reference sequence). V was pared by 5 bases and J by 10 bases, with 14 bases between. The CDR3 totals 12 residues. The chain's CDR3 is CASSKGFTGAFF. The CDR3, as DNA: TGTGCCAGCAGCAAGGGATTTACAGGAGCTTTCTTT.

This clonotype was seen a handful of times. V gene TRBV6-6 combines with J gene TRBJ1-2; D uncertain. The CDR3 runs to 14 residues. V was clipped by 3 bases and J by 0 bases, with 8 bases between them. CDR1 MNHNY and CDR2 SVGAGI come from the germline V gene (reference sequence). CDR3 in DNA: TGTGCCAGCAGTTATGAACAGCCTAACTATGGCTACACCTTC. It yields the protein CASSYEQPNYGYTF.

This clonotype was seen at least ten times. This chain uses TRBV7-8 with TRBJ1-1, with a tentative D call TRBD1 (6 bases). V lost 5 bases and J lost 0, with 10 bases in between. Per germline, CDR1 SGHVS and CDR2 FQNEAQ. The CDR3 totals 14 residues. Here the CDR3 reads CASSTQGLNTEAFF. In DNA form, the CDR3 reads TGTGCCAGCAGCACACAGGGACTGAACACTGAAGCTTTCTTT. Supplemented by reference TRBV7-8 and TRBJ1-1, the full variable domain reads GAGVSQSPRYKVAKRGQDVALRCDPISGHVSLFWYQQALGQGPEFLTYFQNEAQLDKSGLPSDRFFAERPEGSVSTLKIQRTQQEDSAVYLCASSTQGLNTEAFFGQGTRLTVV.

The gene calls are TRBV2 and TRBJ2-1, with a tentative D call TRBD1 (8 bases). Germline V gene sequence: CDR1 SNHLY, CDR2 FYNNEI. The CDR3 totals 21 residues. Trimming removed 2 bases at V and 12 bases at J, with 38 bases between. DNA of the CDR3: TGTGCCAGCAGTGAAACCCCACCGATAAGACAGGGGAGGGGGGATGACAATAGGCAGTTCTTC. Amino acids: CASSETPPIRQGRGDDNRQFF.

CDR3 loop: CASSPGWGRNEQFF. DNA for the CDR3: TGTGCCAGCAGCCCCGGCTGGGGGAGAAATGAGCAGTTCTTC. The chain links TRBV6-1 to TRBJ2-1; D tentatively reads TRBD1 or TRBD2 (5 bases each). CDR3 length: 14 amino acids. CDR1 is MNHNS and CDR2 is SASEGT in the germline V gene. Trimming took off 6 bases at V and 7 bases at J, with 16 bases between the two ends.

This clonotype has a count of ten or more. The CDR3 is CASSLLSRGPSYGYTF. CDR3 nucleotide sequence: TGTGCCAGCAGTTTATTGAGCAGGGGCCCTAGCTATGGCTACACCTTC. This chain joins TRBV27 and TRBJ1-2; D is possibly TRBD1 (6 bases). V was clipped by 1 base and J by 4 bases, with 16 bases between them. Germline V gives CDR1 MNHEY, CDR2 SMNVEV (reference sequence). The CDR3 is 16 residues long.

This clonotype was found many times. J is TRBJ2-3 and V is TRBV29-1; 7 nucleotides align to TRBD2. This CDR3 comprises 13 residues. Germline CDR1 is SQVTM and CDR2 is ANQGSEA. V shed 4 bases, J shed 2 bases, and the junction held 3 bases outside the gene matches. The CDR3 DNA sequence: TGCAGCGTTGGACGGGGGGTCACAGATACGCAGTATTTT. This translates into CSVGRGVTDTQYF.

V gene TRBV3-1 combines with J gene TRBJ2-1; D gene uncertain. The CDR3 is made up of 11 amino acids. The germline gives CDR1 LGHDT, CDR2 YNNKEL (reference sequence). V was pared by 5 bases and J by 10 bases, with 9 bases between. CDR3 amino acids: CASSSPGEQFF. CDR3 DNA sequence: TGTGCCAGCAGCTCCCCAGGAGAGCAGTTCTTC.

This clonotype has at least ten counts. This rearrangement joins TRBV29-1 to TRBJ1-2; D remains unclear. V was pared by 8 bases and J by 5 bases, with 18 bases between. Germline V gives CDR1 SQVTM, CDR2 ANQGSEA. CDR3 length equals 13 residues. CDR3 in amino acids: CSTQPTGRYGYTF. The CDR3 DNA follows: TGCAGCACCCAACCCACGGGCCGATATGGCTACACCTTC.

Notes on this clonotype: At one end, the junction sequence differs from germline, possibly due to a read error. The rearrangement uses TRBV4-3 and TRBJ2-7; D remains ambiguous. This CDR3 contains 12 residues. Germline loops: CDR1 LGHNA, CDR2 YSLEER. The CDR3 region has the DNA TGCGCCAGCAGCCAAGATCTTCTCGGATCCAACTTC. Its translation is CASSQDLLGSNF.

The chain employs TRBV6-6 and TRBJ2-6; 7 bases line up with TRBD1. Germline V gene data show CDR1 as MNHNY and CDR2 as SVGAGI (reference sequence). Trimming at V came to 6 bases and at J to 0 bases, leaving 8 bases not matched to a gene. This CDR3 comprises 17 residues. CDR3 sequence reads: CASSSGGHLSGANVLTF. DNA for the CDR3: TGTGCCAGCAGCTCAGGGGGACACCTCTCTGGGGCCAACGTCCTGACTTTC.

This clonotype occurred many times. J is TRBJ2-7 and V is TRBV6-6, with TRBD2 as a possible D gene (5 bases). Germline values: CDR1 MNHNY, CDR2 SVGAGI (reference sequence). This CDR3 spans 13 amino acids. Trimming pared 6 bases from V and 2 bases from J, leaving 11 bases between. The chain's CDR3 is CASSPDGAYEQYF. As DNA, the CDR3 is TGTGCCAGCAGCCCGGACGGGGCCTACGAGCAGTACTTC.

This clonotype showed up just a few times. The genes are TRBV10-2 and TRBJ1-1; D is unclear. CDR3 length equals 13 residues. V was trimmed by 8 bases and J by 4 bases, leaving 14 bases between them. Germline CDR1 and CDR2: WSHSY and SAAADI. CDR3 in DNA: TGCGCCAGCTGCATTCCAGGTACCACTGAAGCTTTCTTT. Amino acid sequence: CASCIPGTTEAFF.

This clonotype was seen at least ten times. This chain links TRBV4-3 with TRBJ2-7, with a weak D call TRBD2 (5 bases). This CDR3 contains 16 residues. Per the germline V gene, CDR1 is LGHNA and CDR2 is YSLEER. The V gene lost 0 bases and the J gene lost 1 base, with 13 bases spanning the gap. The CDR3 DNA is TGCGCCAGCAGCCAAGATCCCGGGGTATCGTCCTACGAGCAGTACTTC. Residues: CASSQDPGVSSYEQYF.

The rearrangement uses TRBV7-8 and TRBJ2-7; the D is unclear. Deletions cut 4 bases from V and 6 bases from J, with 16 bases between. Germline assignment: CDR1 SGHVS and CDR2 FQNEAQ. The CDR3 totals 14 residues. This CDR3 reads CASSSSLAAREQYF. The CDR3 coding sequence is TGTGCCAGCAGCTCAAGCTTGGCGGCGCGCGAGCAGTACTTC.